These 11 T cell receptor beta chains were sequenced from one sample in a study of blood T cell repertoires in COVID-19. Here immunoSEQ multiplex PCR was the method, and the copy in TCRdb shows in-frame clones only, minus some. The table includes a few hundred thousand clones, around 92% detected once. Sequenced sample: peripheral blood. Receptor source: a man aged 40-50 years with acute or convalescent COVID-19.

V is TRBV11-2 and J is TRBJ2-1; 8 bases match TRBD1. The CDR3 covers 19 residues. The J segment lost 6 bases and the V segment lost 1 base, leaving 17 bases of the junction unmatched. Germline-derived CDR1 and CDR2 are SGHAT and FQNNGV. The chain's CDR3 is CASSLAGYWGQGARNEQFF. The CDR3 bases are TGTGCCAGCAGCTTAGCGGGATATTGGGGGCAGGGGGCCCGCAATGAGCAGTTCTTC.

As for this clone: Different DNA sequences within this sample yield the same CDR3. The rearrangement joins TRBV18 to TRBJ1-2, with 9 nucleotides matching TRBD1. From germline, CDR1 is KGHSH and CDR2 LQKENI. CDR3 length: 15 residues. The trim removed 3 bases at V and 0 bases at J, leaving 2 bases unmatched. The CDR3 DNA follows: TGTGCCAGCTCACCCGGACAGGGGACTAACTATGGCTACACCTTC. Amino acids: CASSPGQGTNYGYTF.

The chain combines TRBV4-1 with TRBJ1-6; D is perhaps TRBD1 (5 bases). There are 18 residues in the CDR3. Deletions cut 4 bases from V and 3 bases from J, with 19 bases between. Per the germline V gene, CDR1 is MGHRA and CDR2 is YSYEKL. The CDR3 region has the DNA TGCGCCAGCAGCCGCTCGGGGGGGGTGACGGGCTATAATTCACCCCTCCACTTT. Its translation: CASSRSGGVTGYNSPLHF.

The CDR3 loop reads CASSSRTSGIFAPYEQYF. The CDR3 region has the DNA TGTGCCAGCAGTTCTAGGACTAGCGGAATATTTGCACCCTACGAGCAGTACTTC. The chain joins TRBV6-2 or TRBV6-3 to TRBJ2-7; 10 bases fit TRBD2. This CDR3 has 18 residues. V shed 4 bases and J 2 bases; nucleotides not matched to a gene: 14. The germline gives CDR1 MNHEY, CDR2 SVGEGT.

The chain uses TRBV9 and TRBJ1-2; D remains unclear. V was trimmed by 4 bases and J by 0 bases, leaving 7 bases between them. The CDR3 sequence is 13 residues long. Looked up from germline, CDR1 is SGDLS and CDR2 is YYNGEE. Here the CDR3 reads CASSFTPNYGYTF. In DNA, the CDR3 is TGTGCCAGCAGCTTCACACCTAACTATGGCTACACCTTC.

V usage is TRBV6-5 and J usage is TRBJ2-1; maybe TRBD2 (5 bases). Germline V CDR1 and CDR2: MNHEY, SVGAGI. CDR3 size: 13 residues. Trimming stripped 5 bases from V and 6 bases from J, with 11 bases between. This CDR3 reads CASSRGVSNEQFF. The DNA of the CDR3 is TGTGCCAGCAGTCGGGGAGTAAGCAATGAGCAGTTCTTC.

The CDR3 loop is CASSLYGTDIYGYTF. The DNA for the CDR3 is TGTGCCAGCAGCTTATATGGGACAGACATCTATGGCTACACCTTC. The chain combines TRBV7-9 with TRBJ1-2, with 7 bases that match TRBD1. CDR3 length equals 15 residues. The V gene end was trimmed by 2 bases and the J gene end by 4 bases; junction bases not matched to a gene: 7. CDR1 is SEHNR, CDR2 FQNEAQ, per germline (reference sequence). The variable domain in full, with the rest retrieved from reference TRBV7-9 and TRBJ1-2, is DTGVSQNPRHKITKRGQNVTFRCDPISEHNRLYWYRQTLGQGPEFLTYFQNEAQLEKSRLLSDRFSAERPKGSFSTLEIQRTEQGDSAMYLCASSLYGTDIYGYTFGSGTRLTVV.

The chain is built from TRBV11-3 and TRBJ2-1; D gene unclear. This CDR3 comprises 14 residues. The V end lost 4 bases, the J end lost 2 bases, and 9 bases lay between the germline ends. From germline, CDR1 is SGHNT and CDR2 YENEEA. The chain's CDR3 is CASSSPPAYNEQFF. CDR3 DNA: TGTGCCAGCAGCTCCCCTCCGGCCTACAATGAGCAGTTCTTC.

The chain carries TRBV7-3 and TRBJ1-1; D remains ambiguous. The V end lost 5 bases, the J end lost 1 base, and 14 bases lay between the germline ends. The CDR3 sequence is 15 residues long. CDR1 SGHTA and CDR2 FQGTGA come from the germline V gene. Written as DNA, the CDR3 is TGTGCCAGCAGCCCCGATAGATCGCCGAACACTGAAGCTTTCTTT. Encoded protein: CASSPDRSPNTEAFF.

The chain is built from TRBV6-2 or TRBV6-3 and TRBJ2-7, with D unclear. V was clipped by 2 bases and J by 6 bases, with 11 bases between them. The CDR3 is 13 amino acids. Germline V gives CDR1 MNHEY, CDR2 SVGEGT. The chain's CDR3 is CASSYPPPTEQYF. Written as DNA, the CDR3 is TGTGCCAGCAGTTACCCGCCTCCTACCGAGCAGTACTTC.

This rearrangement joins TRBV28 to TRBJ1-4; D is undetermined. Looked up from germline, CDR1 is MDHEN and CDR2 is SYDVKM. Trimming took 2 bases from V and 7 from J, leaving 8 bases between them. The length of the CDR3 is 13 residues. The CDR3 DNA sequence: TGTGCCAGCAGTTTAACTATGGGTGAAAAACTGTTTTTT. Residues: CASSLTMGEKLFF. The whole variable domain, remainder taken from reference TRBV28 and TRBJ1-4, is DVKVTQSSRYLVKRTGEKVFLECVQDMDHENMFWYRQDPGLGLRLIYFSYDVKMKEKGDIPEGYSVSREKKERFSLILESASTNQTSMYLCASSLTMGEKLFFGSGTQLSVL.